The 14 T cell receptor beta chains listed next were all sequenced from one sample in a study of blood T cell repertoires in COVID-19. Assay used: immunoSEQ multiplex PCR; TCRdb lists only in-frame clones, some missing. The data show 190,000 or so clones, 75% to 85% seen once. The sample was PBMCs or T cells enriched from blood (not recorded which). These receptors all stem from a man in his forties who had recovered from COVID-19.

This clone was observed at least ten times. The chain joins TRBV30 to TRBJ1-1, with D maybe TRBD1 (6 bases). The germline CDR1 and CDR2 sequences are GTSNPN and SVGIG (reference sequence). This CDR3 contains 17 residues. V lost 4 bases, J lost 11 bases, and 32 bases lay in between. CDR3 sequence reads: CAWTRGGTQGSRMWAFF. In DNA form, the CDR3 reads TGTGCCTGGACCCGGGGAGGGACACAGGGCTCAAGGATGTGGGCTTTCTTT.

This clone has only one observation. The chain combines TRBV18 with TRBJ1-5; D unresolved. This CDR3 region has 14 residues. Trimming took 3 bases from V and 11 from J, leaving 17 bases between them. Germline V CDR1 and CDR2: KGHSH, LQKENI. CDR3 region: CASSPSDLLAAQHF. In DNA form, the CDR3 reads TGTGCCAGCTCACCTTCGGACCTTTTAGCGGCCCAGCATTTT.

The chain is built from TRBV5-1 and TRBJ2-3, with 9 positions matching TRBD1. The CDR3 contains 15 residues. Germline trimming cut 6 bases from V and 1 base from J; bases unmatched to any gene: 6. CDR1 is SGHRS, CDR2 YFSETQ, per germline. CDR3 sequence reads: CASKPWTGGTDTQYF. The CDR3 DNA sequence: TGCGCCAGCAAACCTTGGACAGGGGGCACAGATACGCAGTATTTT.

The chain has TRBV6-5 and TRBJ1-1, with D perhaps TRBD1 (5 bases). This CDR3 is 14 amino acids long. V lost 2 bases and J 4 bases, leaving 11 bases between the germline ends. The germline V gene has CDR1 MNHEY and CDR2 SVGAGI. CDR3 sequence reads: CASSYSGGVTEAFF. The CDR3 nucleotides read TGTGCCAGCAGTTACAGTGGGGGGGTCACTGAAGCTTTCTTT.

The V call is TRBV19, the J call TRBJ2-1; 10 bases are shared with TRBD2. Germline assignment: CDR1 LNHDA and CDR2 SQIVND (reference sequence). J was trimmed by 8 bases and V by 3 bases; bases with no gene match: 10. The CDR3 sequence is 16 residues long. The CDR3 here is CASSMLAGAIIHEQFF. The CDR3 DNA follows: TGTGCCAGTAGTATGCTAGCGGGAGCTATAATACATGAGCAGTTCTTC.

This clone was found once. The gene calls are TRBV9 and TRBJ1-3; 8 positions agree with TRBD1. Trimming took 3 bases from V and 2 from J; bases not matched to a gene: 13. The CDR3 runs to 18 residues. From germline, CDR1 is SGDLS and CDR2 YYNGEE. CDR3 sequence (DNA): TGTGCCAGCAGCGGGAGGAGTTTACAGGGGGGCCCTGGAAACACCATATATTTT. Translated: CASSGRSLQGGPGNTIYF.

The chain combines TRBV3-1 (or the pseudogene TRBV3-2) with TRBJ1-2; 11 bases map to TRBD1. Germline CDR1 LGHDT, CDR2 YNNKEL (reference sequence). V shed 0 bases and J 5 bases; nucleotides not matched to a gene: 8. The CDR3 contains 17 residues. CDR3 region: CASSQDFGTGGSYGYTF. CDR3 DNA sequence: TGTGCCAGCAGCCAAGACTTCGGGACAGGGGGTTCGTATGGCTACACCTTC.

This chain connects TRBV7-9 to TRBJ2-1; 8 bases map to TRBD2. The length of the CDR3 is 15 residues. Unmatched junction bases numbered 9, after V lost 5 bases and J lost 6 bases. Germline lookup yields CDR1 SEHNR and CDR2 FQNEAQ (reference sequence). CDR3 residues: CASSLAGGPSNEQFF. CDR3 in DNA: TGTGCCAGCAGCCTGGCGGGAGGCCCATCCAATGAGCAGTTCTTC.

The chain uses TRBV10-1 and TRBJ1-3, with D maybe TRBD1 (6 bases). V was trimmed by 6 bases and J by 4 bases, leaving 13 bases between them. Germline V CDR1 and CDR2: WNHNN, SYGVQD (reference sequence). CDR3 length: 14 amino acids. In DNA form, the CDR3 reads TGCGCCAGCAGGAATCAGGGGCCCGGAAACACCATATATTTT. It encodes CASRNQGPGNTIYF.

This chain links TRBV7-2 with TRBJ2-5, with D maybe TRBD1 (6 bases). CDR3 size: 14 residues. With 3 bases removed from V and 0 bases from J, the gap between germline ends came to 8 bases. The V gene's germline CDR1 is SGHTA and CDR2 FQGNSA. The CDR3 DNA sequence: TGTGCCAGCAGCTTCGACAGGTACCAAGAGACCCAGTACTTC. It codes for CASSFDRYQETQYF.

This clone was counted once. This chain connects TRBV2 to TRBJ1-6; 8 bases align to TRBD1. The length of the CDR3 is 19 residues. J gave up 7 bases and V 0 bases, and 14 bases lay outside the gene matches. Germline V gives CDR1 SNHLY, CDR2 FYNNEI. CDR3 amino acids: CASSEAPYSGGGGNSPLHF. The CDR3 DNA follows: TGTGCCAGCAGTGAAGCGCCCTACTCAGGGGGCGGTGGGAATTCACCCCTCCACTTT.

The V gene is TRBV3-1 (or the pseudogene TRBV3-2), the J gene TRBJ2-7; 8 bases fit TRBD2. The V gene's germline CDR1 is LGHDT and CDR2 YNNKEL (reference sequence). V trimming: 7 bases; J trimming: 2 bases; junction bases outside the gene matches: 7. CDR3 size: 14 residues. The CDR3 spells CASKGGGRPYEQYF. The CDR3 DNA reads as TGTGCCAGCAAGGGGGGCGGGAGGCCCTACGAGCAGTACTTC.

The rearrangement links TRBV2 to TRBJ2-5; TRBD1 might be the D (5 bases). V shed 10 bases and J shed 0 bases, with 15 bases lying between them. CDR1 and CDR2 (germline): SNHLY, FYNNEI. There are 14 residues in the CDR3. CDR3 nucleotides: TGTGCCACCGTTCTGGGGCCGTACCAAGAGACCCAGTACTTC. This gives the protein CATVLGPYQETQYF.

This chain joins TRBV15 and TRBJ2-7; a possible D gene is TRBD2 (6 bases). Germline loops: CDR1 LNHNV, CDR2 YYDKDF (reference sequence). This CDR3 comprises 15 residues. V lost 5 bases, J lost 4 bases, and 18 bases lay in between. CDR3 nucleotides: TGTGCCACCAGCTTCATGCCGGGACTCCAATACGAGCAGTACTTC. This codes for CATSFMPGLQYEQYF.